The 5 T cell receptor beta chains in this list originate from one sample, sequenced in a study of radiotherapy plus CTLA-4 blockade in lung cancer. Measured with immunoSEQ multiplex PCR; TCRdb has only the in-frame clones, and not every one. The sample holds 48,000 or so clones; 70% to 90% are singletons and the top ten take around 4.4%. The material sequenced was peripheral blood, taken from a patient treated with radiotherapy plus ipilimumab. These receptor sequences come from a human donor with non-small cell lung cancer whose response to radiotherapy plus ipilimumab could not be evaluated.

The rearrangement links TRBV18 to TRBJ1-5; TRBD1 matches 7 bases. The CDR3 has 15 amino acids. The ends lost 4 bases at V and 7 bases at J; junction bases unmatched: 10. From germline, CDR1 is KGHSH and CDR2 LQKENI. The CDR3 loop reads CASSLVGGARQPQHF. The CDR3 DNA reads TGTGCCAGCTCACTCGTAGGGGGCGCAAGGCAGCCCCAGCATTTT.

This chain uses TRBV6-1 with TRBJ2-7, with TRBD1 identical over 8 bases. The germline V gene has CDR1 MNHNS and CDR2 SASEGT. J lost 6 bases, V lost 1 base, and 8 bases had no gene match. This CDR3 spans 15 amino acids. CDR3 nucleotides: TGTGCCAGCAGTGAAGTCGGACAGGGTAAGCGCGAGCAGTACTTC. Translating it yields CASSEVGQGKREQYF.

This clone was counted a few times. The gene calls are TRBV15 and TRBJ2-3; 10 positions agree with TRBD2. This CDR3 comprises 17 residues. V shed 0 bases and J 1 base; nucleotides not matched to a gene: 4. Germline V gene sequence: CDR1 LNHNV, CDR2 YYDKDF (reference sequence). The CDR3 DNA is TGTGCCACCAGCAGAGAGTTTGGGACTAGCGGCACAGATACGCAGTATTTT. Protein sequence: CATSREFGTSGTDTQYF.

The rearrangement joins TRBV20-1 to TRBJ2-5; D unresolved. The CDR3 covers 10 residues. V dropped 4 bases and J dropped 5 bases, with 5 bases sitting between them. CDR1 is DFQATT and CDR2 is SNEGSKA in the germline V gene (reference sequence). The chain's CDR3 is CSATEETQYF. The CDR3 region has the DNA TGCAGTGCTACCGAGGAGACCCAGTACTTC.

The V and J genes are TRBV9 and TRBJ2-3; D may be TRBD2 (5 bases). CDR3 length: 14 residues. V was pared by 7 bases and J by 2 bases, with 14 bases between. In germline, CDR1 is SGDLS, CDR2 YYNGEE. DNA of the CDR3: TGTGCCAGCGGACTCCGCCCCAACACAGATACGCAGTATTTT. Amino acids: CASGLRPNTDTQYF.